This T cell receptor beta chain was captured in a study of blood T cell repertoires in COVID-19. Germline CDR1 SGHAT, CDR2 FQNNGV. The V gene end was trimmed by 5 bases and the J gene end by 10 bases; junction bases not matched to a gene: 3. CDR3 length: 13 residues. Authors' processing steps: Using reference gene primer amplification, nucleated cell counts were estimated. The data were produced by immunoSEQ multiplex PCR, yet TCRdb's version contains in-frame clones alone and is incomplete. Clone size and the V and J calls come from that table; the DNA yielded D and trimming. The sample includes 140,000 to 150,000 clones, approximately 85% of them seen just once.

The V and J genes are TRBV11-2 and TRBJ1-6; 9 bases line up with TRBD1. This sequence was found in a woman aged 60 to 75 with COVID-19, enrolled during active disease. Sequenced material: peripheral blood. CDR3 residues: CASSQDRGSPLHF. In DNA form, the CDR3 reads TGTGCCAGCAGCCAGGACAGGGGCTCACCCCTCCACTTT.